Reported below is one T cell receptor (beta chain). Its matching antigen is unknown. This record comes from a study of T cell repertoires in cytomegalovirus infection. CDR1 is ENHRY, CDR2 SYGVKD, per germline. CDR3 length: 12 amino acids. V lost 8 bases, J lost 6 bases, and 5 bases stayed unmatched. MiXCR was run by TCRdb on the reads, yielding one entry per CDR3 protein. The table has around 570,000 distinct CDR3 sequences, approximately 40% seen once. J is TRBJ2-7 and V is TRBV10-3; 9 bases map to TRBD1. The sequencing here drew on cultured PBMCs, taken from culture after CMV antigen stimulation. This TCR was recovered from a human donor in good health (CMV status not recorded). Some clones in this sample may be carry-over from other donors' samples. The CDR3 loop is CAIWDRDSEQYF. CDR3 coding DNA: TGTGCCATCTGGGACAGGGACAGCGAGCAGTACTTC.